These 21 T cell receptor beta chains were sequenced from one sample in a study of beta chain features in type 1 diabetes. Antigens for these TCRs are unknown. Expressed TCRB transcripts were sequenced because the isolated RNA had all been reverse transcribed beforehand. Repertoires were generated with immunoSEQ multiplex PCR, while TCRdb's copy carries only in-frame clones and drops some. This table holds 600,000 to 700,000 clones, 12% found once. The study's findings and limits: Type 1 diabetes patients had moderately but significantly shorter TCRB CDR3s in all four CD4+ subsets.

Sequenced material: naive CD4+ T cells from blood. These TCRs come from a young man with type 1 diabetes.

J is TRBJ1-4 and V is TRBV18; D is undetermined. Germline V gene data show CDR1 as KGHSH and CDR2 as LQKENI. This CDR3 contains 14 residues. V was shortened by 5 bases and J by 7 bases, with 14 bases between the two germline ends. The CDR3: CASSSQALGEKLFF. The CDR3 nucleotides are TGTGCCAGCTCATCACAAGCCCTAGGTGAAAAACTGTTTTTT.

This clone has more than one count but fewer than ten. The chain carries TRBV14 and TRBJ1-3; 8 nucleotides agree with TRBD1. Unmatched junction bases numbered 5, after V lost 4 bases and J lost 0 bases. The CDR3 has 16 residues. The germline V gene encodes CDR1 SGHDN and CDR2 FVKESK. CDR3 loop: CASSPRTGYSGNTIYF. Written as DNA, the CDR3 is TGTGCCAGCAGCCCTCGGACAGGGTACTCTGGAAACACCATATATTTT. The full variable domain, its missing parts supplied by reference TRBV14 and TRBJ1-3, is EAGVTQFPSHSVIEKGQTVTLRCDPISGHDNLYWYRRVMGKEIKFLLHFVKESKQDESGMPNNRFLAERTGGTYSTLKVQPAELEDSGVYFCASSPRTGYSGNTIYFGEGSWLTVV.

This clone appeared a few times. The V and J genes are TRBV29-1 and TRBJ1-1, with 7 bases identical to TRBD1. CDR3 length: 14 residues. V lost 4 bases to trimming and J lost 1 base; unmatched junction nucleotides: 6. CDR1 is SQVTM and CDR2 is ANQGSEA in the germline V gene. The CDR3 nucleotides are TGCAGCGTTGGAAGGGGGCGGGGGAACACTGAAGCTTTCTTT. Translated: CSVGRGRGNTEAFF. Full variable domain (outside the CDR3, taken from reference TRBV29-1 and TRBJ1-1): SAVISQKPSRDICQRGTSLTIQCQVDSQVTMMFWYRQQPGQSLTLIATANQGSEATYESGFVIDKFPISRPNLTFSTLTVSNMSPEDSSIYLCSVGRGRGNTEAFFGQGTRLTVV.

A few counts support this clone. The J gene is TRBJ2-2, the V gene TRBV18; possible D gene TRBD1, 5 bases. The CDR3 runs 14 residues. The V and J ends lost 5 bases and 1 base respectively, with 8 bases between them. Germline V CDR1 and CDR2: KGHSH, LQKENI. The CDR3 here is CASSSGQNTGELFF. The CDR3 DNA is TGTGCCAGCTCATCCGGACAGAACACCGGGGAGCTGTTTTTT.

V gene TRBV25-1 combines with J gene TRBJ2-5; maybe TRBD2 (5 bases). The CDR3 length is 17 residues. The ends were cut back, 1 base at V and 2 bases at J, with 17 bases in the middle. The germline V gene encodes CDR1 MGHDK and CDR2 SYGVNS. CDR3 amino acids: CASSESPGGRLQETQYF. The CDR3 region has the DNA TGTGCCAGCAGTGAATCCCCCGGAGGACGTCTTCAAGAGACCCAGTACTTC.

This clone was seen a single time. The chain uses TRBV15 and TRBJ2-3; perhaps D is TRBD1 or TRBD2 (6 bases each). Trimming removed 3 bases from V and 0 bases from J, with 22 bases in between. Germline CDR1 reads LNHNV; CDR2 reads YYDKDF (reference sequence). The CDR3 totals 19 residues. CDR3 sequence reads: CATSRLPRGASPSTDTQYF. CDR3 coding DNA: TGTGCCACCAGCAGGCTCCCGAGGGGGGCCTCTCCTAGCACAGATACGCAGTATTTT.

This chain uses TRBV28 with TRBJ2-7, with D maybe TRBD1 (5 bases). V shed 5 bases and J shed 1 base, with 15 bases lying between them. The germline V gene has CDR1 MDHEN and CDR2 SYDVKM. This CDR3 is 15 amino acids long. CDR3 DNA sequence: TGTGCCAGCAGTGTAGGGGTGAAGAAGTCCTACGAGCAGTACTTC. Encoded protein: CASSVGVKKSYEQYF.

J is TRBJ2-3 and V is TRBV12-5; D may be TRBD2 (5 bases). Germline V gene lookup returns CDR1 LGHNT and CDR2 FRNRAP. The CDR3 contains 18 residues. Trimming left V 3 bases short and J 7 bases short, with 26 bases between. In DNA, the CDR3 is TGTGCTAGTGGTTTCCTACTCGGCGCATCCCGGGAATCCAATACGCAGTATTTT. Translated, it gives CASGFLLGASRESNTQYF.

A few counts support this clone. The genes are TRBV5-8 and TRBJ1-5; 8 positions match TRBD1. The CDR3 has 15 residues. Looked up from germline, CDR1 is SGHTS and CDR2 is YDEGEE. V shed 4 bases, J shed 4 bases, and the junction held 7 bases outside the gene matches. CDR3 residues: CASSTRGLGNQPQHF. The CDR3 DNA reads TGTGCCAGCAGCACCAGGGGGCTCGGGAATCAGCCCCAGCATTTT. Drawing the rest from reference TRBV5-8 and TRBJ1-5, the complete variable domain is EAGVTQSPTHLIKTRGQQATLRCSPISGHTSVYWYQQALGLGLQFLLWYDEGEERNRGNFPPRFSGRQFPNYSSELNVNALELEDSALYLCASSTRGLGNQPQHFGDGTRLSIL.

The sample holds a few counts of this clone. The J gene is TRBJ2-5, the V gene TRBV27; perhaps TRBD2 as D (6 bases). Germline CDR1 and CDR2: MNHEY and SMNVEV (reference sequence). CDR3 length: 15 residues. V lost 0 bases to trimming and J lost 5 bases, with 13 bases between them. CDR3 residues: CASSLSPGGWETQYF. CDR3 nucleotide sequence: TGTGCCAGCAGTTTATCTCCCGGGGGATGGGAGACCCAGTACTTC.

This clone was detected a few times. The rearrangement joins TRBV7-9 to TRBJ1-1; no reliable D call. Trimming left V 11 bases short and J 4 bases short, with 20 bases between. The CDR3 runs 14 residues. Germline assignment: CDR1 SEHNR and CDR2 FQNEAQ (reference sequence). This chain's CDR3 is CAAREGRVPTEAFF. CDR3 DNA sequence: TGTGCCGCTCGCGAGGGCAGAGTCCCCACTGAAGCTTTCTTT.

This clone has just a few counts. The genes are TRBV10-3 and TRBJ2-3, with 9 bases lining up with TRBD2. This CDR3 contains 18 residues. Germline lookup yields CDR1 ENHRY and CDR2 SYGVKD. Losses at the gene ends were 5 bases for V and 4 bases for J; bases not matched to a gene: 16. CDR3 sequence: CAISPGLARLEAADTQYF. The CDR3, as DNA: TGTGCCATCAGTCCGGGACTAGCTCGCTTAGAGGCCGCAGATACGCAGTATTTT.

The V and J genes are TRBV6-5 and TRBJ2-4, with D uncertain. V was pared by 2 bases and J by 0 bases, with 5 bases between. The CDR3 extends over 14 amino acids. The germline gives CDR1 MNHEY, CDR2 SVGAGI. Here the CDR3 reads CASSYTRAKNIQYF. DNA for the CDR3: TGTGCCAGCAGTTACACCCGAGCCAAAAACATTCAGTACTTC.

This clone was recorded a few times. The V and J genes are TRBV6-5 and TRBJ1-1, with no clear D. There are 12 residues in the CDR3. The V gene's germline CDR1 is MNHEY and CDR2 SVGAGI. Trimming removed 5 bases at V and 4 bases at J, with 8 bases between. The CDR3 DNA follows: TGTGCCAGCAGTCGGGGAGGCACTGAAGCTTTCTTT. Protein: CASSRGGTEAFF.

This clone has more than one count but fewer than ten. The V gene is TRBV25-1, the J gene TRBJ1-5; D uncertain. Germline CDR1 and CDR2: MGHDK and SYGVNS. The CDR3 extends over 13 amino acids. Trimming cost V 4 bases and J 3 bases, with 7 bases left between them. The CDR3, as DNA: TGTGCCAGCAGTGCAGGCGCCAATCAGCCCCAGCATTTT. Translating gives CASSAGANQPQHF. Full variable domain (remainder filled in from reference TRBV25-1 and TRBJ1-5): EADIYQTPRYLVIGTGKKITLECSQTMGHDKMYWYQQDPGMELHLIHYSYGVNSTEKGDLSSESTVSRIRTEHFPLTLESARPSHTSQYLCASSAGANQPQHFGDGTRLSIL.

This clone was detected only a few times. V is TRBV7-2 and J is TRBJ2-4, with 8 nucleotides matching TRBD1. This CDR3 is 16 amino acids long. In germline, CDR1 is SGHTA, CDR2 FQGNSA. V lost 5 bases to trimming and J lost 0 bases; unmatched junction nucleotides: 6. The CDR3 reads CASSDRQGLAKNIQYF. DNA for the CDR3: TGTGCCAGCAGCGATAGACAGGGGTTAGCCAAAAACATTCAGTACTTC.

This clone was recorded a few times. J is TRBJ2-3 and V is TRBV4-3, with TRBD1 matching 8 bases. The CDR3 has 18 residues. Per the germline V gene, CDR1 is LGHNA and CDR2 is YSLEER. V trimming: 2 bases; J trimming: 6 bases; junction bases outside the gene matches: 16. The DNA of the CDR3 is TGCGCCAGCAGCCAAAAGACTACCGGGACAGGAGAAGGGGATACGCAGTATTTT. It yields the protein CASSQKTTGTGEGDTQYF.

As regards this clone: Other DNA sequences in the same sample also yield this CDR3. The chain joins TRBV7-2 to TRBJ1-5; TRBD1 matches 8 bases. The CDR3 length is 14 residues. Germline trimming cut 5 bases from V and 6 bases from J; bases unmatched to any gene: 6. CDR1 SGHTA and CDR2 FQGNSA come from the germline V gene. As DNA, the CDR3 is TGTGCCAGCAGCAGCCCCGGGACAGGTCAGCCCCAGCATTTT. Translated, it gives CASSSPGTGQPQHF.

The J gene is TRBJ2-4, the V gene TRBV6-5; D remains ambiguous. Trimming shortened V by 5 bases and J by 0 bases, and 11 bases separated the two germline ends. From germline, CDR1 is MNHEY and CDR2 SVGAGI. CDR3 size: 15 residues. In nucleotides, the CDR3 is TGTGCCAGCAGTGCCGGGTTACTAGCCAAAAACATTCAGTACTTC. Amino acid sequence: CASSAGLLAKNIQYF.

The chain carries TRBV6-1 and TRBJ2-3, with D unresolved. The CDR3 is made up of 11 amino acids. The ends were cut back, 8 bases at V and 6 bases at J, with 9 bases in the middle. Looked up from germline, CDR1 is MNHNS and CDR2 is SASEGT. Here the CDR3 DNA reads TGTGCCAGCGCCCTACTCGATACGCAGTATTTT. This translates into CASALLDTQYF.

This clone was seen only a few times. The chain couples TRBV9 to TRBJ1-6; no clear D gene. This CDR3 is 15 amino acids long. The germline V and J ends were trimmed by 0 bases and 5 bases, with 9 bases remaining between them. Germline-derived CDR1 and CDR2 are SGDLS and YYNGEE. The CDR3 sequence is CASSVEGIDNSPLHF. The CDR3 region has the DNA TGTGCCAGCAGCGTAGAGGGCATCGATAATTCACCCCTCCACTTT.